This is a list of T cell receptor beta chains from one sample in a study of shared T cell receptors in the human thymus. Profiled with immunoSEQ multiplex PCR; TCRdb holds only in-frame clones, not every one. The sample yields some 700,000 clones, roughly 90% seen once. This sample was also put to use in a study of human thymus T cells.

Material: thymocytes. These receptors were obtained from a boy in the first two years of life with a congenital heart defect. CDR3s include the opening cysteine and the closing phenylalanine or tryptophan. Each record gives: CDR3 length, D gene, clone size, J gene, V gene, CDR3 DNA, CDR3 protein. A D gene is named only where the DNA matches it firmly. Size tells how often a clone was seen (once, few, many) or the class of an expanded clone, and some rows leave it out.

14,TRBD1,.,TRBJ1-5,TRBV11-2,TGTGCCAGCAGCTTAGGACAGGGTAATCAGCCCCAGCATTTT,CASSLGQGNQPQHF
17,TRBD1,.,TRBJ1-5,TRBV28,TGTGCCAGCAGTTTCGACAGGGAACTATATAGCAATCAGCCCCAGCATTTT,CASSFDRELYSNQPQHF
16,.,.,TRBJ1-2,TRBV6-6,TGTGCCAGCAGCCCCCCGGAGGACAGACATAACTATGGCTACACCTTC,CASSPPEDRHNYGYTF
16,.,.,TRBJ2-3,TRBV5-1,TGCGCCAGCACCTCAGAGCGGGTGGCTAGCACAGATACGCAGTATTTT,CASTSERVASTDTQYF
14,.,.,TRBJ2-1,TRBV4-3,TGCGCCAGCAGCCAAGATCGCGGCGTTAATGAGCAGTTCTTC,CASSQDRGVNEQFF
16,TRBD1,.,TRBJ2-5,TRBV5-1,TGCGCCAGCAGCCCCCCGAGGTCCAGGGGGCAAGAGACCCAGTACTTC,CASSPPRSRGQETQYF
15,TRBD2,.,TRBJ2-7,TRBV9,TGTGCCAGCAGCCCTAAAGTAGCGGGAGGCTTCGAGCAGTACTTC,CASSPKVAGGFEQYF
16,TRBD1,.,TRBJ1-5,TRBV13,TGTGCCAGCAGCCTTCGGGACAGGGGCTCGGGGCAGCCCCAGCATTTT,CASSLRDRGSGQPQHF
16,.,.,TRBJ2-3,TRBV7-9,TGTGCCAGCAGCTTACATATTAGCAAGGGCACAGATACGCAGTATTTT,CASSLHISKGTDTQYF
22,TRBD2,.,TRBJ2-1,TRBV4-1,TGCGCCAGCAGCCAAGATCCGGTCTTAGCGGGAGGGCCGTTCAGCTCCTACAATGAGCAGTTCTTC,CASSQDPVLAGGPFSSYNEQFF
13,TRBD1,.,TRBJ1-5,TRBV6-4,TGTGCCAGCAGTCTAGACAGGGATCAGCCCCAGCATTTT,CASSLDRDQPQHF
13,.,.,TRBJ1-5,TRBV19,TGTGCCAGTCAGGGGCACGGGAGGAAGCCCCAGCATTTT,CASQGHGRKPQHF
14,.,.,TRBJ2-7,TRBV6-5,TGTGCCAGCAGTTATGACGACAACTCCTACGAGCAGTACTTC,CASSYDDNSYEQYF
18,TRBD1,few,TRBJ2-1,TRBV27,TGTGCCAGCAGTTCCCCCGCGGACAGGATAAAGAACAACAATGAGCAGTTCTTC,CASSSPADRIKNNNEQFF
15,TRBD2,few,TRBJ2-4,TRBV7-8,TGTGCCAGCAGCTTCCAACTAGCGGGAGGAGACATTCAGTACTTC,CASSFQLAGGDIQYF
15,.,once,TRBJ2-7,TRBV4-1,TGCGCCAGCAGCCAAGGGGGGCAGGCCACATACGAGCAGTACTTC,CASSQGGQATYEQYF
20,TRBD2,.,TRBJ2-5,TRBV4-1,TGCGCCAGCAGCCGGCAAGAGGGGCGGACTAGCGGGAGGGGCGGGGAGACCCAGTACTTC,CASSRQEGRTSGRGGETQYF
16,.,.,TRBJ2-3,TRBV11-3,TGTGCCAGCAGCTACCGGGACACAACTAGGACAGATACGCAGTATTTT,CASSYRDTTRTDTQYF
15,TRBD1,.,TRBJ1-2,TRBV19,TGTGCCAGTAGACCCGCTGACAGGGTGGAGTATGGCTACACCTTC,CASRPADRVEYGYTF
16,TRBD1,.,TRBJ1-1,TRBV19,TGTGCCAGTAGTACGAACAGGGGAAACATGAACACTGAAGCTTTCTTT,CASSTNRGNMNTEAFF
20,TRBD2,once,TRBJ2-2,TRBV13,TGTGCCAGCAGCTCGACTCGTTGGCTAGCGGGAGGGCCGCCCACCGGGGAGCTGTTTTTT,CASSSTRWLAGGPPTGELFF
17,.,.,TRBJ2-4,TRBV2,TGTGCCAGCAGTCCAAGGGGGTTGACTTTAGCCAAAAACATTCAGTACTTC,CASSPRGLTLAKNIQYF
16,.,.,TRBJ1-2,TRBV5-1,TGCGCCAGCAGCTTCGCCGGGTCTCCCCCCCACTATGGCTACACCTTC,CASSFAGSPPHYGYTF
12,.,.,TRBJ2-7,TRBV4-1,TGCGCCAGCAGCCAGGGACTTTACGAGCAGTACTTC,CASSQGLYEQYF
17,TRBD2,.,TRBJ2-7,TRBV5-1,TGCGCCAGCAGCCACCTTCTAGCGGGAGAAAACTTTCACGAGCAGTACTTC,CASSHLLAGENFHEQYF
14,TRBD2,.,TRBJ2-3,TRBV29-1,TGCAGCGTAGCCACTAGCGGGGTCCGAGTTGGGCAGTATTTT,CSVATSGVRVGQYF
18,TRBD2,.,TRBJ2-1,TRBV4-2,TGTGCCAGCAGCCAGACTAGCGGGAGGGCCGGGTCCTACAATGAGCAGTTCTTC,CASSQTSGRAGSYNEQFF
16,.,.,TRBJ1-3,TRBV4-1,TGCGCCAGCAGCCAGGCGGGACTTAACTCTGGAAACACCATATATTTT,CASSQAGLNSGNTIYF
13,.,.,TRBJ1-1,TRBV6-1,TGTGCCAGCAGTGTATTGGTCGGGGGTGAAGCTTTCTTT,CASSVLVGGEAFF
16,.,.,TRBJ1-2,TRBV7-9,TGTGCCAGCAGCCATCCCCCAGGGTGGGCTAACTATGGCTACACCTTC,CASSHPPGWANYGYTF
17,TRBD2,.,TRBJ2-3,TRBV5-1,TGCGCCAGCAGCACGGGACTAGCGGGAGGGCCGGAGGATACGCAGTATTTT,CASSTGLAGGPEDTQYF
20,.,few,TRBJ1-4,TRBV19,TGTGCCAGCAGTAGGACCCTGCTTGAGAGGACAGAGCGGGGGAATGAAAAACTGTTTTTT,CASSRTLLERTERGNEKLFF
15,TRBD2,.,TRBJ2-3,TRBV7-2,TGTGCCAGCAGCCAGACAGCGGGGTACACAGATACGCAGTATTTT,CASSQTAGYTDTQYF
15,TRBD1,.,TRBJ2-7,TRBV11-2,TGTGCCAGCAGGGAGACCCGGGACAGCTCCTACGAGCAGTACTTC,CASRETRDSSYEQYF
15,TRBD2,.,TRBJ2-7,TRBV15,TGTGCCACCAGCATAGGGACTAGCGGCTTCTACGAGCAGTACTTC,CATSIGTSGFYEQYF
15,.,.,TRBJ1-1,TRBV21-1,TGTGCCAGCAGCAAAGCGGAGACAGGGCGGACTGAAGCTTTCTTT,CASSKAETGRTEAFF
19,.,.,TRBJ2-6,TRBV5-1,TGCGCCAGCAGCCAAGGGGTCCGGCAGGGAGGATCGGGGGCCAACGTCCTGACTTTC,CASSQGVRQGGSGANVLTF
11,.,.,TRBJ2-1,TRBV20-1,TGCAGTGCTAGAGATATTAATGAGCAGTTCTTC,CSARDINEQFF
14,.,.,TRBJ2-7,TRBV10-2,TGCGCCAGCTCGTCGAGCGGGTTACCCTACGAGCAGTACTTC,CASSSSGLPYEQYF
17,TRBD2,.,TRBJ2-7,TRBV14,TGTGCCAGCAGCCAAGCCGGTCTTGTGGGAGGGCTAGACGAGCAGTACTTC,CASSQAGLVGGLDEQYF
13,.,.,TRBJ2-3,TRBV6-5,TGTGCCAGCAGCCGGGAGAGTAAAGATACGCAGTATTTT,CASSRESKDTQYF
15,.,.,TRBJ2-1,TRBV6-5,TGTGCCAGCAGTTACTCTCGACTAAATAACAATGAGCAGTTCTTC,CASSYSRLNNNEQFF
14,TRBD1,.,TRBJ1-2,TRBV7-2,TGTGCCAGCAGCTTAGTTGTGGACAGGGATGGCTACACCTTC,CASSLVVDRDGYTF